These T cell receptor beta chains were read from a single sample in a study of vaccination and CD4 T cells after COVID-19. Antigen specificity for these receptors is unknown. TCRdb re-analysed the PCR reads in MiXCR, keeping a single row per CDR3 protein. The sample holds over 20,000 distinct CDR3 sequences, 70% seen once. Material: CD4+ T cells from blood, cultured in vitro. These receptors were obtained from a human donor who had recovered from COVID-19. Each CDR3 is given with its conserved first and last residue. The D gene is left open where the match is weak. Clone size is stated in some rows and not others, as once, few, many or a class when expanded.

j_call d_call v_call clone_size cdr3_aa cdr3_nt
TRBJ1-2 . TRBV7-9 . CASSLAGRGAYGYTF TGTGCCAGCAGCTTAGCGGGACGTGGGGCCTATGGCTACACCTTC
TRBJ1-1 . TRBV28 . CASSTGGRGDTEAFF TGTGCCAGCAGTACCGGCGGTAGGGGCGACACTGAAGCTTTCTTT
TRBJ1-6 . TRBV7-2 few CASSLVRVNSPLHF TGTGCCAGCAGCTTAGTGAGGGTTAATTCACCCCTCCACTTT
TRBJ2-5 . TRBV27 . CASSLYAGVVDLETQYF TGTGCCAGCAGTTTATATGCAGGGGTGGTTGATTTGGAGACCCAGTACTTC
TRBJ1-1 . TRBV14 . CASSQEYYTEAFF TGTGCCAGCAGCCAAGAATACTACACTGAAGCTTTCTTT
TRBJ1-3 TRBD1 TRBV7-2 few CASSGGGGVGNTIYF TGTGCCAGCAGCGGAGGGGGCGGGGTCGGAAACACCATATATTTT
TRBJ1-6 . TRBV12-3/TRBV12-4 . CASSLGSSYNSPLHF TGTGCCAGCAGTCTCGGTAGCTCCTATAATTCACCCCTCCACTTT
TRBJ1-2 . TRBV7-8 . CASSLEGNYGYTF TGTGCCAGCAGCTTAGAGGGGAACTATGGCTACACCTTC
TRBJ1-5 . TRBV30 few CAWSVQLDQPQHF TGTGCCTGGAGTGTACAGTTAGATCAGCCCCAGCATTTT
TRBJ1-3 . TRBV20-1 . CSADPGGATGNTIYF TGCAGTGCTGACCCCGGGGGGGCAACTGGAAACACCATATATTTT
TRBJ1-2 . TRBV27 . CASSLEYPRRANYGYTF TGTGCCAGCAGTTTAGAATACCCCAGAAGGGCTAACTATGGCTACACCTTC
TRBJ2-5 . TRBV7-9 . CASSTSTGEQETQYF TGTGCCAGCAGCACTTCGACGGGGGAACAAGAGACCCAGTACTTC
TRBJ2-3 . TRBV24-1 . CATSDRLQGSTDTQYF TGTGCCACCAGTGACCGCCTTCAGGGGAGCACAGATACGCAGTATTTT
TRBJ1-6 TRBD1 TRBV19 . CASKTTGPGAPLHF TGTGCCAGTAAGACGACAGGGCCCGGGGCACCCCTCCACTTT
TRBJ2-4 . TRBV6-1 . CATGSGGNIQYF TGTGCCACCGGGTCCGGGGGCAACATTCAGTACTTC
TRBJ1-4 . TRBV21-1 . CASSKDGEKLFF TGTGCCAGCAGCAAAGATGGCGAAAAACTGTTTTTT
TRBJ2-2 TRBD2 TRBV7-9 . CASTAGGFILNTGELFF TGTGCCAGCACAGCGGGAGGCTTCATATTGAACACCGGGGAGCTGTTTTTT
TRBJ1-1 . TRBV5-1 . CASRGSPNTEAFF TGCGCCAGCAGAGGCAGCCCGAACACTGAAGCTTTCTTT
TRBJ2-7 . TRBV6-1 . CASRETLISSYEQYF TGTGCCAGCAGAGAGACTTTAATATCCTCCTACGAGCAGTACTTC
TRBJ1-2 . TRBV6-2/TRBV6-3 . CASIGLYGYTF TGTGCCAGCATTGGGCTCTATGGCTACACCTTC
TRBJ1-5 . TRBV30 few CAWSWAGSNQPQHF TGTGCCTGGAGTTGGGCAGGTAGCAATCAGCCCCAGCATTTT
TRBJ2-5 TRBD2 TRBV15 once CATSRMLTAGGKTQYF TGTGCCACCAGCAGGATGTTGACAGCGGGAGGAAAGACCCAGTACTTC
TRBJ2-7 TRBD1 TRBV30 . CAWSGGQGSYEQYF TGTGCCTGGAGTGGGGGACAGGGGTCCTACGAGCAGTACTTC
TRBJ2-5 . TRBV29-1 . CSLAYQETQYF TGCAGCCTCGCTTACCAAGAGACCCAGTACTTC
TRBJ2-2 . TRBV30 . CAWSGQFGGELFF TGTGCCTGGAGCGGTCAGTTCGGCGGGGAGCTGTTTTTT
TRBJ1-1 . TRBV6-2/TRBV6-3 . CASSYSILTEAFF TGTGCCAGCAGCTACTCGATACTCACTGAAGCTTTCTTT
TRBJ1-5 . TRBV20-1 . CSARAGLPQPQHF TGCAGTGCTAGAGCGGGGTTACCCCAGCCCCAGCATTTT
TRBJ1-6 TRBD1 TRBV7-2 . CASRQGMSSPLHF TGTGCCAGTCGACAGGGGATGAGTTCACCCCTCCACTTT
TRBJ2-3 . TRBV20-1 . CSAHRDSLFFVADTQYF TGCAGTGCCCACCGGGACTCCTTGTTCTTTGTTGCAGATACGCAGTATTTT
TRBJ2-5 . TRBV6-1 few CASRTWGETQYF TGTGCCAGCAGGACGTGGGGAGAGACCCAGTACTTC
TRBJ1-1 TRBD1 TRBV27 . CASSPRQGPEGTEAFF TGTGCCAGCAGTCCCCGACAGGGCCCGGAGGGGACTGAAGCTTTCTTT
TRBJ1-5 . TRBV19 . CATARGQSNQPQHF TGTGCCACCGCCAGGGGACAAAGCAATCAGCCCCAGCATTTT
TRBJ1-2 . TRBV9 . CASSVVFGGYTF TGTGCCAGCAGCGTAGTATTTGGTGGCTACACCTTC
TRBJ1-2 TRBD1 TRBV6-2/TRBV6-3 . CASSRPGTGLGYTF TGTGCCAGCAGTCGTCCCGGGACAGGGCTCGGCTACACCTTC
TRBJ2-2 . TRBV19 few CASSKSTRNTGELFF TGTGCCAGTAGTAAGTCCACGCGGAACACCGGGGAGCTGTTTTTT
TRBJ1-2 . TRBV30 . CAWSVRGGKYGYTF TGTGCCTGGAGTGTAAGGGGTGGGAAATATGGCTACACCTTC
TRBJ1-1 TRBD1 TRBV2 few CASRGDRARTEAFF TGTGCCAGCAGGGGAGACAGGGCGAGGACTGAAGCTTTCTTT
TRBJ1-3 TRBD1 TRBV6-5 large CASSFHGQGNGNTIYF TGTGCCAGCAGTTTCCACGGACAGGGCAATGGAAACACCATATATTTT
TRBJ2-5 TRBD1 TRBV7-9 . CASSPGQGVRETQYF TGTGCCAGCAGCCCTGGACAGGGGGTACGAGAGACCCAGTACTTC
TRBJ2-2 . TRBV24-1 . CATQPSANTGELFF TGTGCCACCCAACCCAGCGCCAACACCGGGGAGCTGTTTTTT
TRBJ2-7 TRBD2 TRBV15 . CATSRGPAGFSEQYF TGTGCCACCAGCAGAGGCCCAGCGGGATTCTCCGAGCAGTACTTC
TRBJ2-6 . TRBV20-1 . CSAREASGANVLTF TGCAGTGCTAGAGAAGCCTCTGGGGCCAACGTCCTGACTTTC
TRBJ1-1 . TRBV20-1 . CSASLGGGRAEAFF TGCAGTGCTAGTCTGGGTGGGGGGCGCGCTGAAGCTTTCTTT
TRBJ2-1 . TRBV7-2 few CASSSPPGQQFF TGTGCCAGCAGCTCTCCACCGGGACAGCAGTTCTTC
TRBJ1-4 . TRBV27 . CASSYSLATNEKLFF TGTGCCAGCAGTTACAGCCTTGCAACTAATGAAAAACTGTTTTTT
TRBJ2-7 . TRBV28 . CASRRKAGSSYEQYF TGTGCCAGCAGACGGAAGGCGGGTAGCTCCTACGAGCAGTACTTC
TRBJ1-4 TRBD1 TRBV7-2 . CASSWDRGRNEKLFF TGTGCCAGCAGCTGGGACAGGGGGCGGAATGAAAAACTGTTTTTT
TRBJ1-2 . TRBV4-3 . CASSQDSTGEWRYTF TGCGCCAGCAGCCAAGATTCGACAGGCGAATGGAGGTACACCTTC
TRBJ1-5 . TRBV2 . CASRQDYYGNQPQHF TGTGCCAGCAGGCAGGATTACTATGGCAATCAGCCCCAGCATTTT
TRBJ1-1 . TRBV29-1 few CSVDDRLRGNTEAFF TGCAGCGTTGATGACAGGTTGAGGGGAAACACTGAAGCTTTCTTT
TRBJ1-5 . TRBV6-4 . CASSDSKRKYSNQPQHF TGTGCCAGCAGTGACTCGAAACGGAAATATAGCAATCAGCCCCAGCATTTT
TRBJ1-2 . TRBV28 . CASSAPPGAHRMGYTF TGTGCCAGCAGTGCCCCCCCCGGGGCTCACAGGATGGGCTACACCTTC
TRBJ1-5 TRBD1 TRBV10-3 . CAISERQGSRGNQPQHF TGTGCCATCAGTGAGCGACAGGGCTCGAGGGGCAATCAGCCCCAGCATTTT
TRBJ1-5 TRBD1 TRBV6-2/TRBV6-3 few CASSYERDRGLGNQPQHF TGTGCCAGCAGTTACGAGAGGGACAGGGGATTGGGCAATCAGCCCCAGCATTTT
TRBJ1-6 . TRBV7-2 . CASSPGSYSPLHF TGTGCCAGCAGCCCGGGGTCCTATTCACCCCTCCACTTT
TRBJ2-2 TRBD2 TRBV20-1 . CSAERAGINTGELFF TGCAGTGCCGAACGAGCGGGAATTAACACCGGGGAGCTGTTTTTT
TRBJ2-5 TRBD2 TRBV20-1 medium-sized CSARGGVMGETQYF TGCAGTGCACGGGGGGGAGTGATGGGAGAGACCCAGTACTTC
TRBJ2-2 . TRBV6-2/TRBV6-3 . CASRRPGGRTGELFF TGTGCCAGCCGGCGGCCTGGAGGGAGGACCGGGGAGCTGTTTTTT
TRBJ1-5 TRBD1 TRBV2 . CASRRQGINQPQHF TGTGCCAGCAGGAGACAGGGGATCAATCAGCCCCAGCATTTT